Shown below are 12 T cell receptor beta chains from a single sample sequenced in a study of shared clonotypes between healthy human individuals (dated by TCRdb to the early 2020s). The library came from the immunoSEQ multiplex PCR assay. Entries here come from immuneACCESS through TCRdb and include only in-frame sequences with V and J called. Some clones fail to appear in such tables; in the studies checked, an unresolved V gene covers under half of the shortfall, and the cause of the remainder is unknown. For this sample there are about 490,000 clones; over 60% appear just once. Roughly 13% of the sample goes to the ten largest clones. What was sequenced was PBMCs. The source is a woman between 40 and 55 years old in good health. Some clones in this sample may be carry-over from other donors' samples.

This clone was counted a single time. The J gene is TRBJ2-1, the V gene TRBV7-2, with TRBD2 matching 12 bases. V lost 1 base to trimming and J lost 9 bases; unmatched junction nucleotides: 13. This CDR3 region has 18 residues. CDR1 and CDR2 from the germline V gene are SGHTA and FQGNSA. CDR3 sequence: CASSLVGPWTSGIGEQFF. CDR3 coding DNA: TGTGCCAGCAGCTTAGTGGGCCCTTGGACTAGCGGGATCGGTGAGCAGTTCTTC.

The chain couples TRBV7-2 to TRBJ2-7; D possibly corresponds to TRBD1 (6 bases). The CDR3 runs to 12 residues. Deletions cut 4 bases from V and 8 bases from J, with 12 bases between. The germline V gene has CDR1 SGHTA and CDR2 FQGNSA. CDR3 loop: CASSSAGVKQYF. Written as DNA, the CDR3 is TGTGCCAGCAGCTCCGCAGGGGTAAAGCAGTACTTC.

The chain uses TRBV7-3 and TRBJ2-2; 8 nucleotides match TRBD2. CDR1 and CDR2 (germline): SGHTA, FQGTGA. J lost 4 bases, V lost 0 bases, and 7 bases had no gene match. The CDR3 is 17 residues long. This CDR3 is CASSLTPPGRGTGELFF. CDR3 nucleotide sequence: TGTGCCAGCAGCTTAACGCCGCCCGGGAGGGGCACCGGGGAGCTGTTTTTT.

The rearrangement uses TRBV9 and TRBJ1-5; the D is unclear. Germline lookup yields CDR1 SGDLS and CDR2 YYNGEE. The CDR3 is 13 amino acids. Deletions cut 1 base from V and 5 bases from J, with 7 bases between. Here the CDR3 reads CASSVWVDQPQHF. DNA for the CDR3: TGTGCCAGCAGCGTATGGGTAGATCAGCCCCAGCATTTT.

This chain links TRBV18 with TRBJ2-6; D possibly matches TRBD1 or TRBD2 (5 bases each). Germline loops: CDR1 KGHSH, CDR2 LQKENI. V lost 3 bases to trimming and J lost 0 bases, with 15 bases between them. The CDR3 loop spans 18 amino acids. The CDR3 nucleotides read TGTGCCAGCTCACCTCCCGGGACGGGAAACTCTGGGGCCAACGTCCTGACTTTC. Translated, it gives CASSPPGTGNSGANVLTF.

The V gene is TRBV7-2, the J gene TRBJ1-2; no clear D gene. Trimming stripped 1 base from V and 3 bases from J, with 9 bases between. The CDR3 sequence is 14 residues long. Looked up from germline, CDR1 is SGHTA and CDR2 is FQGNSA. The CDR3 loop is CASSLVRQYYGYTF. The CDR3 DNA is TGTGCCAGCAGCTTAGTCAGACAATACTATGGCTACACCTTC.

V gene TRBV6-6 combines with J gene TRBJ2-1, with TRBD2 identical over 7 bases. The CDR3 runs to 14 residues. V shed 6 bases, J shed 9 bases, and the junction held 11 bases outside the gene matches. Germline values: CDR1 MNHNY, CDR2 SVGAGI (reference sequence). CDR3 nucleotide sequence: TGTGCCAGCAGCCTCTTAAGGGAGGGGAGTGAGCAGTTCTTC. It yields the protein CASSLLREGSEQFF.

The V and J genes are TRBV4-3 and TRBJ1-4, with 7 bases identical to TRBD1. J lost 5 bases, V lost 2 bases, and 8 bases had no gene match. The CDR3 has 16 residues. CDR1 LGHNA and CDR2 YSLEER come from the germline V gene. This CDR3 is CASSQWAGGVNEKLFF. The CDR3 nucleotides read TGCGCCAGCAGCCAATGGGCAGGGGGAGTCAATGAAAAACTGTTTTTT.

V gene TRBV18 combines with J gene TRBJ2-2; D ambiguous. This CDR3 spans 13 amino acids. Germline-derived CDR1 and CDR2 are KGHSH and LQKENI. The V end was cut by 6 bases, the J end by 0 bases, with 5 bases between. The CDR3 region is CASSNANTGELFF. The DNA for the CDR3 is TGTGCCAGCTCCAATGCGAACACCGGGGAGCTGTTTTTT.

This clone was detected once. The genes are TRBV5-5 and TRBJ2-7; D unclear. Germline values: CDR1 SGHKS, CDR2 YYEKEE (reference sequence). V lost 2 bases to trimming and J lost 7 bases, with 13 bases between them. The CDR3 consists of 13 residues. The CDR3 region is CASSFLGPGEQYF. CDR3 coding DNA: TGTGCCAGCAGCTTCCTAGGGCCCGGGGAGCAGTACTTC. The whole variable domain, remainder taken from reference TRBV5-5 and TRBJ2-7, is DAGVTQSPTHLIKTRGQQVTLRCSPISGHKSVSWYQQVLGQGPQFIFQYYEKEERGRGNFPDRFSARQFPNYSSELNVNALLLGDSALYLCASSFLGPGEQYFGPGTRLTVT.

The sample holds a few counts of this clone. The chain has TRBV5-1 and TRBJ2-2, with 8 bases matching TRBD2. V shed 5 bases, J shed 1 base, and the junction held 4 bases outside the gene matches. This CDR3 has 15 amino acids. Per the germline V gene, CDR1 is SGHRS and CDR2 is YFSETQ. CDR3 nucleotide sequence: TGCGCCAGCAGTGCAGCGGGAGTGAACACCGGGGAGCTGTTTTTT. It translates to CASSAAGVNTGELFF.

The CDR3 region has the DNA TGCGCCAGCAGCTTGGTGACGATGAGCTATGGCTACACCTTC. It encodes CASSLVTMSYGYTF. The gene calls are TRBV5-1 and TRBJ1-2; D remains ambiguous. The CDR3 runs 14 residues. V lost 0 bases and J lost 4, with 10 bases in between. In germline, CDR1 is SGHRS, CDR2 YFSETQ.